Listed below are T cell receptor beta chains from one sample, sequenced in a study of cytomegalovirus exposure and HLA in healthy donors. Sequencing was performed with immunoSEQ multiplex PCR; in TCRdb, only in-frame clones are kept and a portion is missing. The sample includes 90,000 to 120,000 clones, roughly 80% of them seen just once. The sequencing input was PBMCs. These receptors were obtained from a man aged 25-45 years in good health and CMV-seronegative. Each CDR3 is given with its conserved first and last residue. D genes are given only for firm matches. A clone size is listed for some rows: how often the clone was seen (once, few, many), or a class if it is expanded.

v_call	cdr3_length	d_call	clone_size	j_call	cdr3_aa	cdr3_nt
TRBV4-2	17	TRBD2	-	TRBJ2-3	CASSQGGAGGPTDTQYF	TGTGCCAGCAGCCAAGGGGGCGCGGGAGGGCCCACAGATACGCAGTATTTT
TRBV9	15	-	-	TRBJ2-3	CASSVATLDTDTQYF	TGTGCCAGCAGCGTAGCTACGCTAGACACAGATACGCAGTATTTT
TRBV5-4	14	TRBD1	-	TRBJ2-2	CASSLDRGTGELFF	TGTGCCAGCAGCTTGGACAGGGGAACCGGGGAGCTGTTTTTT
TRBV5-1	15	-	-	TRBJ2-1	CASSLESGPYNEQFF	TGCGCCAGCAGCTTGGAATCAGGGCCCTACAATGAGCAGTTCTTC
TRBV5-6	12	-	-	TRBJ1-1	CASSRGGDDAFF	TGTGCCAGCAGCCGGGGAGGGGACGACGCTTTCTTT
TRBV5-1	15	TRBD1	-	TRBJ1-1	CASSYGTGGETEAFF	TGCGCCAGCAGTTACGGGACAGGGGGTGAAACTGAAGCTTTCTTT
TRBV21-1	22	-	-	TRBJ1-1	CASSLTLKGAGWVWVENTEAFF	TGTGCCAGCAGCCTGACCCTAAAGGGGGCAGGGTGGGTGTGGGTAGAGAACACTGAAGCTTTCTTT
TRBV5-1	16	TRBD2	-	TRBJ2-7	CASSSLLASGRYEQYF	TGCGCCAGCAGCTCCCTTTTGGCTAGCGGGAGATACGAGCAGTACTTC
TRBV30	14	-	-	TRBJ1-5	CAWFDRNSNQPQHF	TGTGCCTGGTTCGACAGGAACAGCAATCAGCCCCAGCATTTT
TRBV5-6	17	-	-	TRBJ2-6	CASSFPTETGGANVLTF	TGTGCCAGCAGCTTCCCGACAGAGACAGGTGGGGCCAACGTCCTGACTTTC
TRBV6-5	15	TRBD2	once	TRBJ2-7	CASTAQTSGSYEQYF	TGTGCCAGCACCGCTCAGACTAGCGGGAGCTACGAGCAGTACTTC
TRBV4-1	14	-	-	TRBJ1-1	CASSQDLGGTEAFF	TGCGCCAGCAGCCAAGATTTAGGGGGCACTGAAGCTTTCTTT
TRBV9	12	-	-	TRBJ1-1	CASSPRGPEAFF	TGTGCCAGCAGCCCCCGAGGGCCCGAAGCTTTCTTT
TRBV13	14	-	-	TRBJ2-7	CASSSDRLSYEQYF	TGTGCCAGCAGCTCCGACCGACTCTCCTACGAGCAGTACTTC
TRBV5-8	17	-	once	TRBJ1-4	CASSLGKGQTVHEKLFF	TGTGCCAGCAGCTTGGGAAAGGGGCAGACTGTTCATGAAAAACTGTTTTTT
TRBV29-1	13	TRBD1	-	TRBJ1-5	CSAGTGANQPQHF	TGCAGCGCTGGGACAGGGGCCAATCAGCCCCAGCATTTT
TRBV14	17	-	-	TRBJ1-2	CASSQDNKAFGGYGYTF	TGTGCCAGCAGCCAAGATAACAAGGCGTTCGGGGGCTATGGCTACACCTTC
TRBV5-8	18	-	-	TRBJ2-5	CASSLGSRTGEVEETQYF	TGTGCCAGCAGCTTGGGAAGTCGGACGGGGGAGGTCGAAGAGACCCAGTACTTC
TRBV11-2	15	TRBD2	-	TRBJ2-5	CASVGRREIVETQYF	TGTGCCAGCGTCGGGAGGCGGGAGATAGTGGAGACCCAGTACTTC
TRBV19	13	TRBD1	-	TRBJ2-7	CASSWTGGNEQYF	TGTGCCAGTAGTTGGACAGGGGGCAACGAGCAGTACTTC
TRBV7-3	20	TRBD2	-	TRBJ2-1	CASSFQRGTSGGSSYNEQFF	TGTGCCAGCAGCTTCCAGAGGGGGACTAGCGGGGGTAGCTCCTACAATGAGCAGTTCTTC
TRBV7-6	16	-	-	TRBJ1-5	CASSVANPGLGQPQHF	TGTGCCAGCAGCGTAGCCAATCCAGGACTGGGTCAGCCCCAGCATTTT
TRBV7-8	15	-	-	TRBJ2-4	CASSLGSSVKNIQYF	TGTGCCAGCAGCTTAGGGTCTAGCGTAAAAAACATTCAGTACTTC
TRBV9	14	TRBD1	-	TRBJ2-3	CASSIRTGPDTQYF	TGTGCCAGCAGCATTAGGACAGGACCAGATACGCAGTATTTT
TRBV19	12	TRBD1	once	TRBJ1-2	CASVDRGYGYTF	TGTGCCAGTGTCGACAGGGGTTATGGCTACACCTTC
TRBV11-3	15	-	-	TRBJ1-1	CASSSDHGGRTEAFF	TGTGCCAGCAGCTCAGACCACGGGGGAAGGACTGAAGCTTTCTTT
TRBV9	14	-	-	TRBJ1-4	CASSVAGTNEKLFF	TGTGCCAGCAGCGTAGCAGGAACTAATGAAAAACTGTTTTTT
TRBV28	14	-	once	TRBJ2-3	CASSSGGTKDTQYF	TGTGCCAGCAGCTCTGGGGGGACCAAGGATACGCAGTATTTT
TRBV10-3	12	-	-	TRBJ1-2	CAISGLDRGYTF	TGTGCCATCAGTGGGCTCGACAGGGGCTACACCTTC
TRBV11-2	15	TRBD2	once	TRBJ2-7	CASSILAGGGNEQYF	TGTGCCAGCAGCATTTTAGCGGGAGGGGGCAACGAGCAGTACTTC
TRBV29-1	13	-	-	TRBJ1-1	CSVEGQSNTEAFF	TGCAGCGTTGAAGGACAGTCAAACACTGAAGCTTTCTTT
TRBV25-1	11	-	-	TRBJ2-7	CASSHSYEQYF	TGTGCCAGCAGCCACTCCTACGAGCAGTACTTC
TRBV10-2	14	-	many	TRBJ2-7	CASSDVGLNYEQYF	TGCGCCAGCAGTGACGTGGGACTGAACTACGAGCAGTACTTC